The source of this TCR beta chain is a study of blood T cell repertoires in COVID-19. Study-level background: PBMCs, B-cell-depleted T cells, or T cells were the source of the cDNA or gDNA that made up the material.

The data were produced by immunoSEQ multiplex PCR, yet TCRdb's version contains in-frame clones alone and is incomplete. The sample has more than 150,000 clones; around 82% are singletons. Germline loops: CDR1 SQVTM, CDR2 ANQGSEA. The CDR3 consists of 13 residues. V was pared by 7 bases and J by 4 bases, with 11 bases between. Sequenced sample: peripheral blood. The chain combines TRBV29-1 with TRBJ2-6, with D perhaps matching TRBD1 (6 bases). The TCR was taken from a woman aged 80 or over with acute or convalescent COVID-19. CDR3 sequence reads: CSATGTGANVLTF. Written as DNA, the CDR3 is TGCAGCGCGACAGGCACCGGGGCCAACGTCCTGACTTTC.